These 27 T cell receptor beta chains came from one sample sequenced in a study of T cell responses to AZD1222 COVID-19 vaccine. Data came from immunoSEQ multiplex PCR; TCRdb stores just in-frame clones and leaves some out. The repertoire has about 110,000 clones, 70% to 90% of them found once; the top ten carry roughly a sixth. The sequencing used peripheral blood, collected on day 0 of AZD1222 vaccination. The receptors derive from an adult in good health.

The J gene is TRBJ2-3, the V gene TRBV29-1; D is uncertain. This CDR3 is built from 10 residues. V lost 5 bases and J 6 bases, leaving 6 bases between the germline ends. CDR1 is SQVTM and CDR2 is ANQGSEA in the germline V gene. In DNA, the CDR3 is TGCAGCGTTAGGCCGGATACGCAGTATTTT. This translates into CSVRPDTQYF.

J is TRBJ1-5 and V is TRBV19; D uncertain. The V end was cut by 4 bases, the J end by 1 base, with 14 bases between. This CDR3 has 16 residues. Germline V CDR1 and CDR2: LNHDA, SQIVND (reference sequence). This CDR3 is CASSTLPRASNQPQHF. The CDR3 region has the DNA TGTGCCAGTAGTACCCTCCCACGGGCGAGCAATCAGCCCCAGCATTTT.

The V and J genes are TRBV6-6 and TRBJ1-5; the D gene is possibly TRBD1 (5 bases). Germline CDR1 and CDR2: MNHNY and SVGAGI (reference sequence). The CDR3 has 13 residues. V dropped 2 bases and J dropped 6 bases, with 8 bases sitting between them. The CDR3 spells CASSYRGSQPQHF. As DNA, the CDR3 is TGTGCCAGCAGTTACCGGGGGTCTCAGCCCCAGCATTTT.

The V and J genes are TRBV5-1 and TRBJ2-5; 9 bases match TRBD1. The CDR3 extends over 15 amino acids. From germline, CDR1 is SGHRS and CDR2 YFSETQ. Trimming removed 4 bases from V and 4 bases from J; junction bases left unmatched: 8. In DNA form, the CDR3 reads TGCGCCAGCAGCCGGACAGGGGCGGTGGGAGAGACCCAGTACTTC. It yields the protein CASSRTGAVGETQYF.

Note on this clone: Other DNA sequences from this sample encode an identical CDR3 as well. The chain combines TRBV12-3 or TRBV12-4 with TRBJ1-4, with D tentatively TRBD1 (5 bases). The V gene lost 7 bases and the J gene lost 8 bases, with 14 bases spanning the gap. There are 13 residues in the CDR3. CDR3 nucleotides: TGTGCCAGCACCCCGCCCGGGGCGGAAAAACTGTTTTTT. The encoded protein is CASTPPGAEKLFF.

The chain is built from TRBV24-1 and TRBJ2-7; D is undetermined. The CDR3 spans 11 residues. Germline loops: CDR1 KGHDR, CDR2 SFDVKD. V lost 4 bases, J lost 12 bases, and 12 bases lay in between. The CDR3 reads CATSDTDLGYV. The CDR3, as DNA: TGTGCCACCAGTGACACGGACCTGGGGTACGTC.

The V gene is TRBV5-6, the J gene TRBJ2-1; 7 nucleotides agree with TRBD1. Germline CDR1 and CDR2: SGHDT and YYEEEE. Trimming at V came to 6 bases and at J to 3 bases, leaving 6 bases not matched to a gene. The CDR3 runs to 14 residues. CDR3 amino acids: CASKFRDSYNEQFF. The CDR3 region has the DNA TGTGCCAGCAAATTTAGGGACAGCTACAATGAGCAGTTCTTC.

The genes are TRBV5-1 and TRBJ2-1, with 9 bases matching TRBD2. V was clipped by 7 bases and J by 0 bases; unmatched bases: 5. The CDR3 loop spans 15 amino acids. Germline V gives CDR1 SGHRS, CDR2 YFSETQ. CDR3 in DNA: TGCGCCAGCCATGATAGCGGGGGCTCCTACAATGAGCAGTTCTTC. Translated: CASHDSGGSYNEQFF. The whole variable domain, filled in from reference TRBV5-1 and TRBJ2-1, reads KAGVTQTPRYLIKTRGQQVTLSCSPISGHRSVSWYQQTPGQGLQFLFEYFSETQRNKGNFPGRFSGRQFSNSRSEMNVSTLELGDSALYLCASHDSGGSYNEQFFGPGTRLTVL.

This chain joins TRBV7-9 and TRBJ1-4; 8 bases fit TRBD1. V lost 2 bases and J lost 5; bases outside the gene matches: 13. This CDR3 is built from 18 residues. Germline V lookup: CDR1 SEHNR, CDR2 FQNEAQ (reference sequence). This chain's CDR3 is CASSLRTGSPVGNEKLFF. The CDR3 coding sequence is TGTGCCAGCAGCTTACGGACAGGGTCTCCGGTAGGGAATGAAAAACTGTTTTTT.

Comments on this clone: An end of the junction does not agree with germline; a read error may underlie this. This CDR3 is also generated by other DNA sequences in the sample. The chain carries TRBV6-5 and TRBJ1-1; TRBD1 is a possible D gene (6 bases). The CDR3 sequence is 12 residues long. Germline values: CDR1 MNHEY, CDR2 SVGAGI. The CDR3 nucleotides are TGCGCCAGCAGCCAGGACAGCGTTGAAGCTTTCTTT. It specifies CASSQDSVEAFF.

The chain uses TRBV27 and TRBJ2-7; TRBD1 is a possible D gene (6 bases). The CDR3 loop spans 14 amino acids. Germline V gene lookup returns CDR1 MNHEY and CDR2 SMNVEV (reference sequence). The V and J ends lost 8 bases and 2 bases respectively, with 16 bases between them. The CDR3 loop is CASHYKGHPYEQYV. DNA for the CDR3: TGTGCCAGCCATTACAAGGGACACCCCTACGAGCAGTACGTC.

The chain combines TRBV28 with TRBJ1-5; possible D gene TRBD1, 6 bases. CDR3 size: 14 residues. The V end was cut by 3 bases, the J end by 7 bases, with 13 bases between. Looked up from germline, CDR1 is MDHEN and CDR2 is SYDVKM. Here the CDR3 reads CASSFPLGGQPQHF. The DNA of the CDR3 is TGTGCCAGCAGTTTCCCCCTGGGGGGCCAGCCCCAGCATTTT.

The J gene is TRBJ1-5, the V gene TRBV19; possibly TRBD1 for D (5 bases). Trimming pared 3 bases from V and 7 bases from J, leaving 25 bases between. The CDR3 has 18 residues. Germline lookup yields CDR1 LNHDA and CDR2 SQIVND (reference sequence). This CDR3 is CASSIPAGKMIGGQPQHF. The CDR3 bases are TGTGCCAGTAGTATTCCAGCAGGGAAAATGATAGGTGGACAGCCCCAGCATTTT. The full variable domain, rest sourced from reference TRBV19 and TRBJ1-5, is DGGITQSPKYLFRKEGQNVTLSCEQNLNHDAMYWYRQDPGQGLRLIYYSQIVNDFQKGDIAEGYSVSREKKESFPLTVTSAQKNPTAFYLCASSIPAGKMIGGQPQHFGDGTRLSIL.

The chain couples TRBV19 to TRBJ1-5; the D is unclear. Germline V lookup: CDR1 LNHDA, CDR2 SQIVND (reference sequence). V shed 9 bases and J shed 1 base, with 19 bases lying between them. The CDR3 consists of 16 residues. As DNA, the CDR3 is TGTGCCAGCCGGGGAAGGGCGGGTTTGAGCAATCAGCCCCAGCATTTT. Protein product: CASRGRAGLSNQPQHF. Full variable domain (missing parts from reference TRBV19 and TRBJ1-5): DGGITQSPKYLFRKEGQNVTLSCEQNLNHDAMYWYRQDPGQGLRLIYYSQIVNDFQKGDIAEGYSVSREKKESFPLTVTSAQKNPTAFYLCASRGRAGLSNQPQHFGDGTRLSIL.

V is TRBV18 and J is TRBJ2-5, with D perhaps matching TRBD2 (6 bases). This CDR3 has 16 residues. Germline V gives CDR1 KGHSH, CDR2 LQKENI. Trimming stripped 6 bases from V and 4 bases from J, with 21 bases between. In DNA, the CDR3 is TGTGCCAGCTCCCCCGTGGACGGGGGTAAGGTAGAGACCCAGTACTTC. Translated: CASSPVDGGKVETQYF.

This chain links TRBV27 with TRBJ2-1; 8 bases are a match to TRBD1. This CDR3 spans 13 amino acids. Germline loops: CDR1 MNHEY, CDR2 SMNVEV (reference sequence). V lost 8 bases and J lost 4; bases outside the gene matches: 4. The CDR3 is CASRDRTYNEQFF. CDR3 bases: TGTGCCAGCCGGGACAGGACTTACAATGAGCAGTTCTTC.

The chain combines TRBV3-1 (or the pseudogene TRBV3-2) with TRBJ1-1; TRBD1 aligns across 7 bases. CDR1 is LGHDT and CDR2 is YNNKEL in the germline V gene (reference sequence). J gave up 3 bases and V 1 base, and 2 bases lay outside the gene matches. The CDR3 totals 14 residues. This CDR3 reads CASSQGTGDTEAFF. In DNA, the CDR3 is TGTGCCAGCAGCCAAGGAACAGGGGACACTGAAGCTTTCTTT.

The CDR3 loop reads CASSELSTRELFF. CDR3 bases: TGTGCCAGCAGTGAACTTTCAACCCGGGAGCTGTTTTTT. The rearrangement links TRBV25-1 to TRBJ2-2; D gene unclear. This CDR3 region has 13 residues. Germline CDR1 reads MGHDK; CDR2 reads SYGVNS. The ends were cut back, 2 bases at V and 9 bases at J, with 10 bases in the middle.

This clone occurred once. V and J are TRBV5-4 and TRBJ1-2; D gene uncertain. CDR1 and CDR2 from the germline V gene are SGHNT and YYREEE (reference sequence). V was clipped by 2 bases and J by 12 bases, with 11 bases between them. CDR3 length: 11 residues. CDR3 sequence: CASSLSGFHTF. The CDR3 DNA is TGTGCCAGCAGCTTATCTGGGTTCCACACCTTC.

This rearrangement joins TRBV6-1 to TRBJ1-1; D unclear. Germline CDR1 is MNHNS and CDR2 is SASEGT. The CDR3 sequence is 16 residues long. The V and J ends lost 3 bases and 1 base respectively, with 15 bases between them. CDR3 DNA: TGTGCCAGCAGTGATCGTTTCGGTACCGGGAACACTGAAGCTTTCTTT. It yields the protein CASSDRFGTGNTEAFF.

This clone was counted once. This chain connects TRBV6-5 to TRBJ1-1; the D is unclear. The CDR3 runs 14 residues. Looked up from germline, CDR1 is MNHEY and CDR2 is SVGAGI. The V gene lost 7 bases and the J gene lost 0 bases, with 12 bases spanning the gap. This chain's CDR3 is CASTRTVLNTEAFF. CDR3 DNA: TGTGCCAGCACCCGGACCGTCTTGAACACTGAAGCTTTCTTT.

V is TRBV18 and J is TRBJ2-3, with TRBD2 matching over 14 bases. The junction had 10 bases not matched to a gene; V was cut back by 6 bases and J by 2 bases. Germline V CDR1 and CDR2: KGHSH, LQKENI. CDR3 length: 18 amino acids. CDR3 in DNA: TGTGCCAGCTCTCCAACGGGACTAGCGGGAGACCCCACAGATACGCAGTATTTT. This codes for CASSPTGLAGDPTDTQYF.

The chain carries TRBV6-5 and TRBJ1-2; D might be TRBD1 (6 bases). CDR1 is MNHEY and CDR2 is SVGAGI in the germline V gene. V was trimmed by 1 base and J by 1 base, leaving 10 bases between them. The CDR3 contains 15 residues. The chain's CDR3 is CASSYFRTVNYGYTF. The CDR3 DNA sequence: TGTGCCAGCAGTTACTTCCGGACAGTTAACTATGGCTACACCTTC.

This clone was seen just once. The CDR3 loop is CASSEHRARNTEAFF. The CDR3 DNA sequence: TGTGCCAGCAGCGAACACAGGGCTCGGAACACTGAAGCTTTCTTT. V usage is TRBV2 and J usage is TRBJ1-1; possibly TRBD1 for D (6 bases). The CDR3 totals 15 residues. Germline V gene data show CDR1 as SNHLY and CDR2 as FYNNEI. Trimming shortened V by 6 bases and J by 1 base, and 15 bases separated the two germline ends.

The chain recombines TRBV5-1 with TRBJ2-7; D not certain. Trimming left V 1 base short and J 5 bases short, with 10 bases between. The CDR3 loop spans 13 amino acids. CDR1 SGHRS and CDR2 YFSETQ come from the germline V gene. DNA of the CDR3: TGCGCCAGCAGCTTGTTGACTTTCGACGAGCAGTACTTC. Translated, it gives CASSLLTFDEQYF.

The CDR3 spells CASSSDRSSYEQYF. Written as DNA, the CDR3 is TGTGCCAGCAGCTCCGACAGGAGCTCCTACGAGCAGTACTTC. The chain links TRBV5-4 to TRBJ2-7; the D gene is possibly TRBD1 (6 bases). Germline values: CDR1 SGHNT, CDR2 YYREEE (reference sequence). This CDR3 contains 14 residues. The V and J ends lost 3 bases and 0 bases respectively, with 10 bases between them.

CDR3 DNA: TGTGCCAGCAGCCAGGATAACAGGGGGGCCTATGGCTACACCTTC. Translating gives CASSQDNRGAYGYTF. The rearrangement joins TRBV4-2 to TRBJ1-2; 8 nucleotides agree with TRBD1. CDR1 and CDR2 from the germline V gene are LGHNA and YNFKEQ. The CDR3 has 15 amino acids. V trimming: 3 bases; J trimming: 4 bases; junction bases outside the gene matches: 7.